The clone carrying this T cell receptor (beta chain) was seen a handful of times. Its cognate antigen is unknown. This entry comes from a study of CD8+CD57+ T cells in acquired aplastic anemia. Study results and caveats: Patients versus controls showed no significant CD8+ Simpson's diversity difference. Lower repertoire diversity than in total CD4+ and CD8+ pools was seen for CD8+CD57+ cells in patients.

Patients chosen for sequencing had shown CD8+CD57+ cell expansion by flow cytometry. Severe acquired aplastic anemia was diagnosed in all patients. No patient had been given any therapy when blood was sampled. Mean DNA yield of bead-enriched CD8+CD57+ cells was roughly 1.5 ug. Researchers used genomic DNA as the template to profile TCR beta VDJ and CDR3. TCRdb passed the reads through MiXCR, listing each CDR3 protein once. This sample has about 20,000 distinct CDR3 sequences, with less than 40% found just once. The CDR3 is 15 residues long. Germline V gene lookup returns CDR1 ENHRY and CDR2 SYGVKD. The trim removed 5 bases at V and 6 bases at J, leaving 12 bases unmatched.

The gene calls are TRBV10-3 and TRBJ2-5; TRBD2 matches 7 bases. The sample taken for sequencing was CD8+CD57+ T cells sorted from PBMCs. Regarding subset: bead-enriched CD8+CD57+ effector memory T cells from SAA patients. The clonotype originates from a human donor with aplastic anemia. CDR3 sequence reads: CAISTGTGGYQTQYF. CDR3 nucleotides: TGTGCCATCAGTACCGGGACCGGGGGGTATCAGACCCAGTACTTC.